This T cell receptor beta chain is from a study of CD8 T cells in Susac syndrome. It was treatment-naive patients with stable or active relapsing-remitting disease who made up the multiple sclerosis controls. Reverse transcription of about 0.5 to 1 ug RNA was carried out with random hexamers. Amplification of TCR beta CDR3 used immunoSEQ multiplex PCR across 54 Vbeta and 13 Jbeta. TCRdb called the immunoSEQ multiplex PCR reads again in MiXCR, with one record for every CDR3 protein. The table lists 210,000 or so distinct CDR3 sequences, about 93% of them singletons. Germline V gene data show CDR1 as LNHDA and CDR2 as SQIVND (reference sequence). The V end was cut by 6 bases, the J end by 6 bases, with 12 bases between. There are 13 residues in the CDR3.

This sequence originates from a human donor with multiple sclerosis. Sequencing was done on a sample of CD8+ T cells from PBMCs. J is TRBJ2-1 and V is TRBV19; D remains ambiguous. The CDR3 is CASSPERLNEQFF. CDR3 in DNA: TGTGCCAGTAGCCCCGAGCGCCTCAATGAGCAGTTCTTC.